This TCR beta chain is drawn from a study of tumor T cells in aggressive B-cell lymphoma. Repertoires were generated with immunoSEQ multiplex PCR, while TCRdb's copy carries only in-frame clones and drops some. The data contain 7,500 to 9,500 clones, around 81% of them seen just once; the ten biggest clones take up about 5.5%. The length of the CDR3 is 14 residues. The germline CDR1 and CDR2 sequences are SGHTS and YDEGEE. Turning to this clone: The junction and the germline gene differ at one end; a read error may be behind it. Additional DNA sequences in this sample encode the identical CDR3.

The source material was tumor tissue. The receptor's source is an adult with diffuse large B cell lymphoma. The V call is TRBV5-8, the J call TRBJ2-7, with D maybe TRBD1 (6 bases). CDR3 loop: CASSPRIQGSEQYF. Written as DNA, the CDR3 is TGTGCCAGCAGCCCAAGAATTCAGGGGTCCGAGCAGTATTTC.